The 10 T cell receptor beta chains below all came from one sample that was sequenced in a study of shared T cell receptors in the human thymus. Some clones are missing from TCRdb's copy, which holds only in-frame ones; the method was immunoSEQ multiplex PCR. This sample yields almost 550,000 clones, of which around 78% are seen a single time; more than 0.01% belongs to the top ten. These records were also assigned to another study, of human thymus T cells.

Sample: thymocytes. The source is a boy in the first two years of life with a congenital heart defect.

The chain links TRBV7-3 to TRBJ2-1; 9 bases agree with TRBD2. Germline CDR1 SGHTA, CDR2 FQGTGA. The CDR3 has 16 residues. With 2 bases clipped from V and 6 bases from J, the junction kept 8 bases outside the gene matches. CDR3 nucleotide sequence: TGTGCCAGCAGCTTATTTTCGCGGGAGGGATGCAATGAGCAGTTCTTC. This gives the protein CASSLFSREGCNEQFF.

The chain is built from TRBV7-2 and TRBJ2-2, with D maybe TRBD2 (8 bases). Trimming pared 3 bases from V and 2 bases from J, leaving 22 bases between. Per the germline V gene, CDR1 is SGHTA and CDR2 is FQGNSA. This CDR3 has 19 residues. CDR3 loop: CASSFLPLGRGPNTGELFF. The CDR3 DNA follows: TGTGCCAGCAGCTTTTTACCTCTCGGGAGGGGGCCTAACACCGGGGAGCTGTTTTTT.

The chain couples TRBV5-1 to TRBJ1-1; TRBD1 might be the D (5 bases). CDR1 SGHRS and CDR2 YFSETQ come from the germline V gene. Deletions cut 0 bases from V and 0 bases from J, with 12 bases between. This CDR3 spans 16 amino acids. The CDR3 spells CASSLEQVKLNTEAFF. The CDR3 DNA reads as TGCGCCAGCAGCTTGGAACAGGTTAAGCTGAACACTGAAGCTTTCTTT. Looking up the rest from reference TRBV5-1 and TRBJ1-1 gives the full variable domain: KAGVTQTPRYLIKTRGQQVTLSCSPISGHRSVSWYQQTPGQGLQFLFEYFSETQRNKGNFPGRFSGRQFSNSRSEMNVSTLELGDSALYLCASSLEQVKLNTEAFFGQGTRLTVV.

This sequence joins TRBV29-1 and TRBJ2-1; unclear D gene. Trimming stripped 0 bases from V and 6 bases from J, with 15 bases between. This CDR3 has 15 amino acids. Germline values: CDR1 SQVTM, CDR2 ANQGSEA. The CDR3 DNA reads as TGCAGCGTTGAAGATCCCAAAGAAGAGATCAATGAGCAGTTCTTC. This translates into CSVEDPKEEINEQFF.

This chain uses TRBV6-5 with TRBJ2-1, with TRBD1 as a possible D gene (6 bases). The germline V gene has CDR1 MNHEY and CDR2 SVGAGI. The length of the CDR3 is 14 residues. V lost 8 bases, J lost 0 bases, and 11 bases lay in between. The CDR3 region has the DNA TGTGCCAGCGGTCGGGACACCTCCTACAATGAGCAGTTCTTC. Protein product: CASGRDTSYNEQFF.

The V gene is TRBV9, the J gene TRBJ1-2; tentatively, D is TRBD1 (6 bases). V was shortened by 3 bases and J by 8 bases, with 20 bases between the two germline ends. This CDR3 spans 15 amino acids. Germline CDR1 and CDR2: SGDLS and YYNGEE. CDR3 sequence (DNA): TGTGCCAGCAGCGCCCGGACAGAGGCCTTGGGGGGCTACACCTTC. Translation: CASSARTEALGGYTF.

The gene calls are TRBV6-5 and TRBJ2-2, with D possibly being TRBD2 (5 bases). The germline gives CDR1 MNHEY, CDR2 SVGAGI. The CDR3 has 15 amino acids. Trimming shortened V by 5 bases and J by 3 bases, and 13 bases separated the two germline ends. As DNA, the CDR3 is TGTGCCAGCAGTCCCGACCGGGGTGACACCGGGGAGCTGTTTTTT. Translated, it gives CASSPDRGDTGELFF.

The gene calls are TRBV6-1 and TRBJ1-1, with unresolved D. Germline V lookup: CDR1 MNHNS, CDR2 SASEGT. CDR3 size: 14 residues. The V and J ends lost 0 bases and 1 base respectively, with 6 bases between them. The CDR3 DNA follows: TGTGCCAGCAGTGAAGCGTGGCAGAACACTGAAGCTTTCTTT. It specifies CASSEAWQNTEAFF.

This rearrangement joins TRBV5-1 to TRBJ2-1, with 9 bases that match TRBD2. The germline V gene has CDR1 SGHRS and CDR2 YFSETQ. The CDR3 contains 17 residues. With V trimmed by 0 bases and J by 8 bases, 12 bases remained unmatched. CDR3 region: CASSLVEVAGAGDEQFF. In DNA form, the CDR3 reads TGCGCCAGCAGCTTGGTGGAGGTAGCGGGAGCAGGCGATGAGCAGTTCTTC.

The rearrangement uses TRBV19 and TRBJ1-5; D is perhaps TRBD1 (6 bases). This CDR3 is built from 14 residues. The ends were cut back, 8 bases at V and 5 bases at J, with 16 bases in the middle. From germline, CDR1 is LNHDA and CDR2 SQIVND (reference sequence). DNA of the CDR3: TGTGCCAGTGTAGTAGGGGGAATGCATCAGCCCCAGCATTTT. As protein: CASVVGGMHQPQHF.